The 27 T cell receptor beta chains below come from one sample, sequenced in a study of STAT5B mutations in CD4+ large granular lymphocyte leukemia. Clones were read by immunoSEQ multiplex PCR, and TCRdb kept only the in-frame ones, dropping some. The data show roughly 48,000 clones, around 70% seen once. Sample: CD4+ T cells from blood buffy coats. These receptors were obtained from a human donor in good health.

This chain links TRBV19 with TRBJ1-3; 10 nucleotides match TRBD1. The trim removed 9 bases at V and 4 bases at J, leaving 9 bases unmatched. This CDR3 contains 15 residues. Germline V CDR1 and CDR2: LNHDA, SQIVND (reference sequence). CDR3 sequence reads: CASISGQGTGNTIYF. Here the CDR3 DNA reads TGTGCCAGCATATCGGGACAGGGGACGGGAAACACCATATATTTT. The full variable domain, with the rest looked up from reference TRBV19 and TRBJ1-3, is DGGITQSPKYLFRKEGQNVTLSCEQNLNHDAMYWYRQDPGQGLRLIYYSQIVNDFQKGDIAEGYSVSREKKESFPLTVTSAQKNPTAFYLCASISGQGTGNTIYFGEGSWLTVV.

The J gene is TRBJ2-5, the V gene TRBV9, with D possibly matching TRBD2 (5 bases). The CDR3 contains 13 residues. V lost 1 base and J 3 bases, leaving 7 bases between the germline ends. CDR1 is SGDLS and CDR2 is YYNGEE in the germline V gene. The CDR3 nucleotides are TGTGCCAGCAGCGTAAGCGGAGAAGAGACCCAGTACTTC. Protein sequence: CASSVSGEETQYF.

The chain combines TRBV6-1 with TRBJ1-6, with D tentatively TRBD1 (5 bases). The CDR3 sequence is 14 residues long. Germline CDR1 and CDR2: MNHNS and SASEGT. V lost 6 bases to trimming and J lost 9 bases, with 15 bases between them. The CDR3 region has the DNA TGTGCCAGCAGGACAGCGGACCCAAGTTCACCCCTCCACTTT. It translates to CASRTADPSSPLHF.

V usage is TRBV2 and J usage is TRBJ2-1; 9 positions agree with TRBD2. The CDR3 extends over 15 amino acids. The J segment lost 2 bases and the V segment lost 4 bases, leaving 3 bases of the junction unmatched. Looked up from germline, CDR1 is SNHLY and CDR2 is FYNNEI. CDR3 protein: CASSGAGGPYNEQFF. The CDR3 bases are TGTGCCAGCAGTGGAGCGGGGGGCCCCTACAATGAGCAGTTCTTC.

CDR3 loop: CASSPDRGMLFF. The CDR3 region has the DNA TGTGCCAGCAGCCCGGACAGGGGGATGCTGTTTTTT. V is TRBV6-1 and J is TRBJ2-2; 10 nucleotides agree with TRBD1. V lost 6 bases to trimming and J lost 13 bases; unmatched junction nucleotides: 5. CDR3 length equals 12 residues. Looked up from germline, CDR1 is MNHNS and CDR2 is SASEGT.

The gene calls are TRBV6-6 and TRBJ1-2; no firm D call. This CDR3 has 11 residues. Trimming removed 4 bases from V and 2 bases from J, with 2 bases in between. Germline V gives CDR1 MNHNY, CDR2 SVGAGI (reference sequence). The CDR3 sequence is CASSSNYGYTF. The CDR3 bases are TGTGCCAGCAGTTCGAACTATGGCTACACCTTC.

The chain couples TRBV29-1 to TRBJ2-3; the D is unclear. The CDR3 loop spans 14 amino acids. V was cut by 5 bases and J by 0 bases, with 12 bases left in between. Germline V lookup: CDR1 SQVTM, CDR2 ANQGSEA. The chain's CDR3 is CSVRKGSSTDTQYF. The CDR3 DNA reads TGCAGCGTTCGGAAAGGGTCAAGCACAGATACGCAGTATTTT.

This clone was recorded a few times. The chain has TRBV7-2 and TRBJ2-1; tentatively, D is TRBD2 (5 bases). Per germline, CDR1 SGHTA and CDR2 FQGNSA. CDR3 length: 14 amino acids. V lost 1 base and J lost 9, with 13 bases in between. The CDR3 DNA is TGTGCCAGCAGCTTAGGTGGCGGGTTGGCTGAGCAGTTCTTC. This sequence encodes CASSLGGGLAEQFF.

The V call is TRBV19, the J call TRBJ2-7, with D perhaps matching TRBD1 (6 bases). The germline V and J ends were trimmed by 5 bases and 6 bases, with 11 bases remaining between them. Germline V gene data show CDR1 as LNHDA and CDR2 as SQIVND (reference sequence). CDR3 length: 12 amino acids. CDR3 nucleotide sequence: TGTGCCAGTAGTCCCCAGGGGAGCGAGCAGTACTTC. Translation: CASSPQGSEQYF.

The chain couples TRBV5-1 to TRBJ2-2, with D possibly TRBD1 on 6 matching bases. Germline CDR1 SGHRS, CDR2 YFSETQ. The CDR3 totals 14 residues. Trimming pared 0 bases from V and 4 bases from J, leaving 7 bases between. CDR3 residues: CASSLDRATGELFF. The CDR3 nucleotides read TGCGCCAGCAGCTTGGACAGGGCCACCGGGGAGCTGTTTTTT.

The chain has TRBV2 and TRBJ2-5; 9 nucleotides match TRBD2. This CDR3 contains 12 residues. Germline trimming cut 8 bases from V and 5 bases from J; bases unmatched to any gene: 3. Germline loops: CDR1 SNHLY, CDR2 FYNNEI. This CDR3 is CASGTSGETQYF. In nucleotides, the CDR3 is TGTGCCAGCGGAACTAGCGGGGAGACCCAGTACTTC.

The chain carries TRBV28 and TRBJ1-5; D remains ambiguous. CDR1 is MDHEN, CDR2 SYDVKM, per germline. Trimming left V 6 bases short and J 2 bases short, with 11 bases between. There are 14 residues in the CDR3. For the CDR3, the DNA is TGTGCCAGCAGAACCGTAAACGGCAATCAGCCCCAGCATTTT. Translating it yields CASRTVNGNQPQHF. The full variable domain, completed using reference TRBV28 and TRBJ1-5, is DVKVTQSSRYLVKRTGEKVFLECVQDMDHENMFWYRQDPGLGLRLIYFSYDVKMKEKGDIPEGYSVSREKKERFSLILESASTNQTSMYLCASRTVNGNQPQHFGDGTRLSIL.

The chain uses TRBV9 and TRBJ2-2, with 10 bases identical to TRBD2. In germline, CDR1 is SGDLS, CDR2 YYNGEE. The CDR3 runs to 15 residues. The junction had 9 bases not matched to a gene; V was cut back by 6 bases and J by 7 bases. The CDR3 sequence is CASTKASGGNGELFF. CDR3 DNA: TGTGCCAGCACCAAGGCTAGCGGGGGTAACGGGGAGCTGTTTTTT. Looking up the rest from reference TRBV9 and TRBJ2-2 gives the full variable domain: DSGVTQTPKHLITATGQRVTLRCSPRSGDLSVYWYQQSLDQGLQFLIQYYNGEERAKGNILERFSAQQFPDLHSELNLSSLELGDSALYFCASTKASGGNGELFFGEGSRLTVL.

This clone was detected once. V and J are TRBV27 and TRBJ1-6; possible D gene TRBD1, 6 bases. V was cut by 2 bases and J by 7 bases, with 9 bases left in between. There are 14 residues in the CDR3. Germline V gene data show CDR1 as MNHEY and CDR2 as SMNVEV (reference sequence). As DNA, the CDR3 is TGTGCCAGCAGTTTAACGCAGGGGAATTCACCCCTCCACTTT. Translating gives CASSLTQGNSPLHF.

V gene TRBV7-2 combines with J gene TRBJ2-1; D may be TRBD2 (7 bases). Germline V lookup: CDR1 SGHTA, CDR2 FQGNSA. This CDR3 is 17 amino acids long. V lost 5 bases to trimming and J lost 0 bases, with 17 bases between them. CDR3 DNA sequence: TGTGCCAGCAGCCGCCGGTGGGGGGGCGGCTCCTACAATGAGCAGTTCTTC. Encoded protein: CASSRRWGGGSYNEQFF.

The chain links TRBV9 to TRBJ1-6, with 7 bases that match TRBD1. The V and J ends lost 2 bases and 6 bases, in that order; junction bases with no gene match: 8. Per germline, CDR1 SGDLS and CDR2 YYNGEE. This CDR3 is built from 16 residues. The CDR3 protein is CASSVGRQGFNSPLHF. The CDR3 DNA reads as TGTGCCAGCAGCGTGGGGCGACAGGGATTTAATTCACCCCTCCACTTT.

The chain combines TRBV7-9 with TRBJ2-7; tentative D call: TRBD2 (6 bases). V lost 5 bases and J lost 1, with 21 bases in between. The CDR3 has 17 amino acids. In germline, CDR1 is SEHNR, CDR2 FQNEAQ (reference sequence). The CDR3 region is CASSLAGGVYASYEQYF. The DNA for the CDR3 is TGTGCCAGCAGCCTCGCCGGGGGTGTCTACGCTTCCTACGAGCAGTACTTC.

V gene TRBV9 combines with J gene TRBJ2-5, with D perhaps TRBD2 (6 bases). The germline gives CDR1 SGDLS, CDR2 YYNGEE. The CDR3 sequence is 14 residues long. The germline V and J ends were trimmed by 0 bases and 1 base, with 7 bases remaining between them. CDR3 sequence: CASSVGSGQETQYF. CDR3 DNA: TGTGCCAGCAGCGTAGGTAGCGGCCAAGAGACCCAGTACTTC.

This clone has a handful of counts. The chain is built from TRBV7-9 and TRBJ1-4, with D possibly matching TRBD1 (6 bases). Germline V gene data show CDR1 as SEHNR and CDR2 as FQNEAQ (reference sequence). V lost 5 bases and J 5 bases, leaving 15 bases between the germline ends. This CDR3 spans 15 amino acids. For the CDR3, the DNA is TGTGCCAGCAGCCCAAACACAGGGACCAATGAAAAACTGTTTTTT. Protein product: CASSPNTGTNEKLFF.

This clone was seen only a few times. The chain is built from TRBV4-2 and TRBJ2-2, with TRBD1 as a possible D gene (5 bases). The CDR3 contains 14 residues. V was trimmed by 2 bases and J by 5 bases, leaving 9 bases between them. CDR1 and CDR2 (germline): LGHNA, YNFKEQ. CDR3 residues: CASSQLQETGELFF. CDR3 nucleotide sequence: TGTGCCAGCAGCCAATTACAGGAGACCGGGGAGCTGTTTTTT.

This clone was observed once. The CDR3 DNA reads as TGTGCCAGAAGCATCCAAGGACAGACCGAGCAGTACGTC. Amino acids: CARSIQGQTEQYV. The rearrangement joins TRBV5-3 to TRBJ2-7; the D gene is possibly TRBD1 (6 bases). TRBV5-3 belongs to the ORF category, with a function that is uncertain. The CDR3 is made up of 13 amino acids. V was trimmed by 4 bases and J by 6 bases, leaving 14 bases between them.

The chain is built from TRBV11-2 and TRBJ1-2; tentatively, D is TRBD1 (6 bases). Germline V CDR1 and CDR2: SGHAT, FQNNGV. The CDR3 has 14 amino acids. Trimming pared 5 bases from V and 8 bases from J, leaving 18 bases between. CDR3 coding DNA: TGTGCCAGCAGCCCTAATACAGGGACTGAGGGCTACACCTTC. It codes for CASSPNTGTEGYTF.

This clone was found a few times. This chain joins TRBV25-1 and TRBJ1-1, with unresolved D. The CDR3 has 14 amino acids. Germline CDR1 is MGHDK and CDR2 is SYGVNS. V was cut by 1 base and J by 5 bases, with 11 bases left in between. The CDR3 here is CASSELGGKTEAFF. The CDR3 DNA follows: TGTGCCAGCAGTGAATTGGGAGGGAAGACTGAAGCTTTCTTT.

This clone was counted between two and nine times. V usage is TRBV2 and J usage is TRBJ1-2, with D unresolved. V lost 6 bases to trimming and J lost 0 bases, with 14 bases between them. The CDR3 loop spans 15 amino acids. Germline V gene data show CDR1 as SNHLY and CDR2 as FYNNEI. CDR3 loop: CASSELAVSNYGYTF. The CDR3 DNA is TGTGCCAGCAGCGAATTGGCAGTCTCTAACTATGGCTACACCTTC.

The chain links TRBV6-1 to TRBJ2-3, with D perhaps matching TRBD1 or TRBD2 (6 bases each). Germline-derived CDR1 and CDR2 are MNHNS and SASEGT. The length of the CDR3 is 18 residues. Trimming removed 3 bases at V and 6 bases at J, with 25 bases between. The CDR3 nucleotides are TGTGCCAGCAGTGAGGGGGCGGGGAGCGGGTTCATCGGCGATACGCAGTATTTT. Translated: CASSEGAGSGFIGDTQYF.

This chain uses TRBV7-9 with TRBJ1-2, with 8 bases identical to TRBD1. Looked up from germline, CDR1 is SEHNR and CDR2 is FQNEAQ (reference sequence). CDR3 length: 18 residues. Trimming cost V 1 base and J 5 bases; bases outside gene matches: 15. CDR3 sequence reads: CASSLVPARTGKRYGYTF. The CDR3 bases are TGTGCCAGCAGCTTAGTGCCCGCTCGGACAGGGAAGAGGTATGGCTACACCTTC.

This clone was counted once. V gene TRBV5-3 combines with J gene TRBJ1-1; D is possibly TRBD1 (5 bases). TRBV5-3 is an open reading frame, and its role is uncertain. This CDR3 is built from 14 residues. V was cut by 4 bases and J by 1 base, with 11 bases left in between. The CDR3 DNA reads as TGTGCCAGAAGCGAAGGACATAGGAACACTGAAGCTTTCTTT. It is translated as CARSEGHRNTEAFF.